The 3 T cell receptor beta chains listed next were all sequenced from one sample in a study of OX40 agonist ivuxolimab in advanced cancers. The assay was immunoSEQ multiplex PCR, and TCRdb's table has in-frame clones only and misses some. The sample has some 70,000 clones; more than 85% are singletons. The sample here was CD4+ or CD8+ T cells sorted from blood, taken in a trial of the OX40 agonist ivuxolimab. Source of these receptors: an adult with an advanced solid tumor such as melanoma, head and neck, liver or kidney cancer.

This chain uses TRBV2 with TRBJ2-5, with D unclear. Trimming cost V 6 bases and J 1 base, with 6 bases left between them. In germline, CDR1 is SNHLY, CDR2 FYNNEI. This CDR3 spans 12 amino acids. The CDR3 region has the DNA TGTGCCAGCAGCGTGATCCAAGAGACCCAGTACTTC. The encoded protein is CASSVIQETQYF.

The V gene is TRBV10-3, the J gene TRBJ2-1, with TRBD1 matching over 7 bases. J gave up 0 bases and V 6 bases, and 5 bases lay outside the gene matches. This CDR3 contains 15 residues. CDR1 and CDR2 from the germline V gene are ENHRY and SYGVKD. The DNA for the CDR3 is TGTGCCATCAGCTACAGGGGCGACTCCTACAATGAGCAGTTCTTC. Its protein product is CAISYRGDSYNEQFF.

The table lists this clone with a few counts. The gene calls are TRBV23-1 and TRBJ2-3; 10 bases agree with TRBD2. TRBV23-1 has ORF status, its function being uncertain. The CDR3 has 18 amino acids. Trimming removed 7 bases from V and 1 base from J; junction bases left unmatched: 14. The CDR3 coding sequence is TGCGCCAGCATCACAGCGGGAGGGCCGGTTTACCGCACAGATACGCAGTATTTT. It codes for CASITAGGPVYRTDTQYF.